Reported below is one T cell receptor (beta chain). Germline-derived CDR1 and CDR2 are SNHLY and FYNNEI. This CDR3 contains 16 residues. Trimming cost V 4 bases and J 1 base, with 14 bases left between them. Here immunoSEQ multiplex PCR was the method, and the copy in TCRdb shows in-frame clones only, minus some. Of nearly 500,000 clones in the sample, around 80% were seen once. The data were obtained in a study of shared clonotypes between healthy human individuals. Sample: PBMCs. The sequence derives from a middle-aged woman in good health. Some clones in this sample may be carry-over from other donors' samples. This rearrangement joins TRBV2 to TRBJ2-1; possibly TRBD2 for D (5 bases). The CDR3 sequence is CASSVLSWESYNEQFF. The CDR3 DNA is TGTGCCAGCAGTGTCCTGTCGTGGGAGTCCTACAATGAGCAGTTCTTC.